This T cell receptor (beta chain) emerged from a study of blood T cells in healthy people across ages (dated by TCRdb to between 2014 and 2016). Turning to the overall study: In model experiments, roughly one uniquely barcoded TCR beta cDNA molecule per two T cells was captured by template switching. To track age-related changes in TCR beta repertoire diversity, the study relied on deep sequencing normalized with unique cDNA molecular identifiers. Four age groups were formed from the donors: young (average 16 years), middle-aged (approximately 41), aged (approximately 60) and long-lived (more than 75). To avoid experimental bias, donors of different ages were spread randomly across the sequencing lanes. For two donors (one aged 18 to 29 and one aged 80 or older), the study analyzed two additional independent replicas of 1 million unique cDNA reads from the same blood draw. What the work shows at the level of the full study, not this receptor alone: Total diversity estimates from one million sequenced T cells were considered lower bounds and underestimates. As age increased, observed TCR beta diversity per million T cells dropped in a roughly linear way, and a significant reduction was already evident by age 40. Compared with the aged group, more naive CD4+ T cells, fewer expanded clones and increased TCR diversity were shown by the long-lived group, suggesting age selection. Because the CMV infection status of the donors was unknown, age-related changes in expanded clonotypes may potentially have been confounded. A strong correlation was found between observed TCR beta diversity and the percentage of naive T cells measured by flow cytometry. Because profiling used bulk unsorted PBMCs, naive and antigen-experienced compartments could not be compared conclusively.

V and J are truncated by 0 bases and 2 bases respectively, leaving an intervening sequence of 9 bases. The CDR3, cysteine through phenylalanine, is 15 amino acids long. Only the CDR3 part of the read is kept: 45 bases, read in frame from the first base. CDR1 and CDR2 are drawn from the germline V gene (reference sequence): PRHDT, FYEKMQ. With respect to this clonotype: Its antigen target is currently unknown. No base quality values were provided; no much bigger clone lies one nucleotide off.

Systemically healthy Caucasian individuals from Russia, 39 in total and aged about 6 to 95 years, were included as donors. Each donor gave 8 to 10 milliliters of peripheral blood, drawn into EDTA-treated Vacutainer tubes. Ficoll-Paque density-gradient centrifugation was used to isolate PBMCs, with at least 7 million obtained per sample. Total RNA, at least 6 micrograms per sample, was extracted from PBMCs with Trizol reagent. Naive CD45RAhigh/CD27high T cell percentages were measured by flow cytometry on a PBMC aliquot from every donor. Library preparation used 5' RACE. TCRdb records Illumina HiSeq 2500 as the sequencer. A second PCR of about 7 to 12 cycles was run with a J-beta primer mix and a sample-barcoded 5' primer. Each TCR beta cDNA molecule received a unique molecular identifier from a template-switch 5' adaptor carrying 12 random nucleotides. Each sample yielded at least 3 million CDR3-containing paired-end reads. All of the RNA was converted into first-strand cDNA using the Mint cDNA synthesis kit, with a TRBC-specific oligonucleotide serving as the primer. After uracil-DNA glycosylase treatment, a first 18-cycle PCR used universal primers M1SS and BC2_uni_R on all cDNA. On the authors' methods: Normalization of each sample was performed by random selection of 1 million high-quality reads, each carrying a distinct molecular identifier. Instead of being binned into consensus sequences, reads that shared molecular identifiers were thrown out. MiTCR, run with a Q25 quality threshold and the strictest error-elimination algorithm, handled CDR3 identification, clonotype clustering and error correction. Lower-bound total TCR beta diversity was estimated with a nonparametric unseen species model using Euler transformation. In-frame beta chains were kept once TCRdb had trimmed the public reads at Q25 with fastp and called clones with MiXCR. CDR3 protein duplicates are merged, each entry listing the most common genes and DNA. Here the V and J calls rest on TCRdb's processing, not on the authors' analysis. A total of roughly 2 million distinct CDR3 sequences appear in this sample, less than 50% of them only once. Over 2% of the sample is in the top ten clones.

The sample was blood. The TCR comes from a woman aged 40 to 49 in good health. The chain is made from TRBV13 and TRBJ2-3; the D gene assignment is ambiguous. The nucleotides are TGTGCCAGCAGCTTAGGAGGGTCTTTCACAGATACGCAGTATTTT. It encodes CASSLGGSFTDTQYF.